This record looks at one T cell receptor (beta chain) sequence and its context. Its antigen is not identified. The data belong to a study of shared clonotypes between healthy human individuals. Study-level findings and limits: An anticipated effect of sequencing depth on clonotype sharing among donors was recognized.

Unsorted samples drew genomic DNA from some 82 million PBMCs. The table came from immunoSEQ multiplex PCR; TCRdb's copy has only in-frame clones and leaves some out. The sample comprises around 480,000 clones, about 75% of which are singletons, and approximately 13% rests with the top ten. V was pared by 1 base and J by 3 bases, with 11 bases between. The CDR3 consists of 15 residues. CDR1 is SGHVS, CDR2 FNYEAQ, per germline. V and J are TRBV7-6 and TRBJ2-3; TRBD2 might be the D (6 bases). This receptor was obtained from a woman in her forties in good health. Some clones in this sample may be carry-over from other donors' samples. Sequencing was performed on PBMCs. CDR3 in amino acids: CASSLGRGRTDTQYF. The CDR3 DNA is TGTGCCAGCAGCTTAGGGCGGGGCCGAACAGATACGCAGTATTTT.